This T cell receptor (beta chain) was recorded in a study of cytomegalovirus exposure and HLA in healthy donors. Study-wide context: There were 88 million or so unique TCRs (from HLA-typed donors) in an early data release.

The study, taken as a whole, reports: Productive status was seen about 87% or about 30% of the time for most TCR beta V segments in an earlier analysis.

13 Jbeta primers and 60 Vbeta primers were used for the PCR. The repertoire was sequenced with immunoSEQ multiplex PCR; TCRdb's copy has only in-frame clones and lacks some. The sample comprises about 140,000 clones, approximately 80% of which are singletons, and 1.8% rests with the top ten. This clone was recorded a few times. What it binds is not known. Trimming removed 0 bases from V and 4 bases from J, with 7 bases in between. The CDR3 covers 14 residues. Looked up from germline, CDR1 is MNHEY and CDR2 is SMNVEV (reference sequence). This clonotype originated in a man aged 35-49 years in good health and CMV-seronegative. The specimen sequenced was PBMCs. The chain is built from TRBV27 and TRBJ1-5; D unclear. The CDR3 spells CASSLSATNQPQHF. CDR3 DNA sequence: TGTGCCAGCAGTTTATCGGCCACAAATCAGCCCCAGCATTTT.